These T cell receptor beta chains were read from a single sample in a study of radiation and T cells in renal cell carcinoma. Measured with immunoSEQ multiplex PCR; TCRdb has only the in-frame clones, and not every one. The table includes 130,000 or so clones, roughly 85% detected once. Source: blood, taken from a patient whose treatment included radiotherapy and nephrectomy. Receptors originate from a woman between 50 and 59 years old with renal cell carcinoma. The CDR3 runs from the conserved cysteine through the conserved F or W. The D gene is left open where the match is weak. Clone size is stated in some rows and not others, as once, few, many or a class when expanded.

D gene | J gene | V gene | clone size | CDR3 DNA | CDR3 protein
TRBD1 | TRBJ2-7 | TRBV7-2 | . | TGTGCCAGCAGCTTTTCGGCAGGGGGCTTCGACGAGCAGTACTTC | CASSFSAGGFDEQYF
. | TRBJ2-3 | TRBV7-2 | . | TGTGCCAGCACCACTATGGCCCCGGGGGGCCCCGATACGCAGTATTTT | CASTTMAPGGPDTQYF
TRBD1 | TRBJ1-5 | TRBV19 | few | TGTGCCAGTAGTGCGGGACAGAGCAATCAGCCCCAGCATTTT | CASSAGQSNQPQHF
. | TRBJ1-1 | TRBV5-6 | . | TGTGCCAGCAGCGGATCAGGGGTTGTGACTGAAGCTTTCTTT | CASSGSGVVTEAFF
. | TRBJ1-3 | TRBV19 | . | TGTGCCAGTAGACAGTACTCTGGAAACACCATATATTTT | CASRQYSGNTIYF
. | TRBJ1-1 | TRBV5-1 | . | TGCGCCAGCAGCTTGAAATCAGGCGGGAACACTGAAGCTTTCTTT | CASSLKSGGNTEAFF
. | TRBJ2-3 | TRBV7-2 | once | TGTGCCAGCAGCAGGGACAGCACAGATACGCAGTATTTT | CASSRDSTDTQYF
. | TRBJ2-7 | TRBV6-5 | . | TGTGCCAGCAGTTATTTGGACAGCTGGGCCGAGCAGTACTTC | CASSYLDSWAEQYF
. | TRBJ2-7 | TRBV7-2 | . | TGTGCCAGCAGCTTAGGATACTCCTACGAGCAGTACTTC | CASSLGYSYEQYF
TRBD1 | TRBJ1-3 | TRBV28 | few | TGTGCCAGCGGAGTACAGGGGGCTGGAAACACCATATATTTT | CASGVQGAGNTIYF
TRBD2 | TRBJ2-4 | TRBV4-1 | . | TGCGCCAGCAGCCAAGGCGGGGGGAATGCGAACATTCAGTACTTC | CASSQGGGNANIQYF
TRBD1 | TRBJ2-7 | TRBV2 | . | TGTGCCAGCAGTCGGGACAGGGAGGCCTACGAGCAGTACTTC | CASSRDREAYEQYF
TRBD1 | TRBJ1-2 | TRBV12-5 | . | TGTGCTAGTGGTTCCACAGACAGGGGCAACTATGGCTACACCTTC | CASGSTDRGNYGYTF
TRBD1 | TRBJ1-2 | TRBV6-5 | . | TGTGCCAGCAGCGACAGGGGTTTTAACTATGGCTACACCTTC | CASSDRGFNYGYTF
. | TRBJ2-7 | TRBV7-9 | . | TGTGCCAGCATCGCAGGGACCGAGCAGTACTTC | CASIAGTEQYF
. | TRBJ2-7 | TRBV28 | . | TGTGCCAGCAAATCAGGGGGGGACGAGCAGTACTTC | CASKSGGDEQYF
. | TRBJ1-4 | TRBV7-9 | few | TGTGCCAGCAGCTTTCCGAGAGGGGAGGAAAAACTGTTTTTT | CASSFPRGEEKLFF
. | TRBJ2-2 | TRBV30 | few | TGTGCCTGGAGTGTACATCGCACCGGGGAGCTGTTTTTT | CAWSVHRTGELFF
. | TRBJ1-1 | TRBV30 | . | TGTGCCTGGAGGAAGGGGCTGAACACTGAAGCTTTCTTT | CAWRKGLNTEAFF
. | TRBJ2-7 | TRBV5-3 | . | TGTGCCAGAAGCTGGAGCTCCTACGAGCAGTACTTC | CARSWSSYEQYF
TRBD2 | TRBJ2-1 | TRBV28 | . | TGTGCCATCCACCTAGCGGGAGGGATTAGCTCCTACAATGAGCAGTTCTTC | CAIHLAGGISSYNEQFF
. | TRBJ1-5 | TRBV4-3 | . | TGCGCCAGCAGCCAAGACGGAGTAACCCATCAGCCCCAGCATTTT | CASSQDGVTHQPQHF
. | TRBJ2-5 | TRBV11-2 | . | TGTGCCAGCGGCTACTGGACAGAAGAGACCCAGTACTTC | CASGYWTEETQYF
. | TRBJ1-5 | TRBV15 | . | TGTGCCACCAGCAGTAGACAGGTCCCCAGCAATCAGCCCCAGCATTTT | CATSSRQVPSNQPQHF
. | TRBJ1-2 | TRBV11-2 | once | TGTGCCAGCAGCCCTACAGGGTATGGCTACACCTTC | CASSPTGYGYTF
. | TRBJ2-7 | TRBV4-1 | . | TGCGCCAGCCAGTCAGTGGTTGGCTCCTACGAGCAGTACTTC | CASQSVVGSYEQYF
. | TRBJ2-2 | TRBV7-2 | . | TGTGCCAGCAGCTTAGCGGCAGGGGGGTACGGGGAGCTGTTTTTT | CASSLAAGGYGELFF
. | TRBJ2-5 | TRBV5-1 | . | TGCGCCAGCAGCTACCAAGGGTCGGATGAAGAGACCCAGTACTTC | CASSYQGSDEETQYF
TRBD1 | TRBJ1-3 | TRBV7-8 | . | TGTGCCAGCAGCACCCGGGACAGGGAAGACACCATATATTTT | CASSTRDREDTIYF
. | TRBJ2-7 | TRBV6-4 | . | TGTGCCAGCAGTGCAAGAGGGTTCCACGAGCAGTACTTC | CASSARGFHEQYF
. | TRBJ2-1 | TRBV28 | . | TGTGCCAGCAGTTCCCTTTTATTCAGGGAGCAGTTCTTC | CASSSLLFREQFF
. | TRBJ2-7 | TRBV6-5 | . | TGTGCCAGCAGTTACGGGCTAGCCATTTACGAGCAGTACTTC | CASSYGLAIYEQYF
. | TRBJ1-1 | TRBV5-1 | . | TGCGCCAGCCTAAAACAAGCGGGGGACACTGAAGCTTTCTTT | CASLKQAGDTEAFF
TRBD2 | TRBJ2-7 | TRBV10-3 | . | TGTGCCATCAGTGAGGGTTTGAGCGGGAGGGTCTCCTACGAGCAGTACTTC | CAISEGLSGRVSYEQYF
. | TRBJ1-2 | TRBV5-6 | . | TGTGCCAGCAGCCTCGGCAGGGTGTCTGGCTACACCTTC | CASSLGRVSGYTF
. | TRBJ2-1 | TRBV15 | . | TGTGCCACCAGCAGAGATGCTAGTCGTGATGAGCAGTTCTTC | CATSRDASRDEQFF
TRBD1 | TRBJ2-1 | TRBV6-5 | . | TGTGCCAGCACCCCGACAGGGACCAATGAGCAGTTCTTC | CASTPTGTNEQFF
. | TRBJ2-7 | TRBV30 | . | TGTGCCTGCAGCGCCCCGGGACTTGGAGAGCAGTACTTC | CACSAPGLGEQYF
. | TRBJ1-1 | TRBV7-2 | . | TGTGCCAGCAGCTTAGTCGAGGTTGGTATGGCTGAAGCTTTCTTT | CASSLVEVGMAEAFF
TRBD1 | TRBJ1-5 | TRBV7-8 | . | TGTGCCAGCAGCTCCTCCTGGGGACAGGGGACTCATCAGCCCCAGCATTTT | CASSSSWGQGTHQPQHF
TRBD1 | TRBJ1-2 | TRBV2 | . | TGTGCCAGCAGTGTACAGGGGGTGAGCGGCTACACCTTC | CASSVQGVSGYTF
TRBD1 | TRBJ2-3 | TRBV27 | . | TGTGCCAGCAGTAGGACAGGGATCGGAGATACGCAGTATTTT | CASSRTGIGDTQYF
TRBD1 | TRBJ1-2 | TRBV6-5 | . | TGTGCCAGCAGTCGGGACAGAGGTGAATACACCTTC | CASSRDRGEYTF
TRBD2 | TRBJ2-3 | TRBV5-1 | . | TGCGCCACCTCACCCGGGGGGGGGCGCTCGGCAGATACGCAGTATTTT | CATSPGGGRSADTQYF
TRBD2 | TRBJ2-5 | TRBV7-2 | . | TGTGCCAGCAGCAGAAGACTAGCGGGACAAGAGACCCAGTACTTC | CASSRRLAGQETQYF
TRBD1 | TRBJ1-2 | TRBV27 | . | TGTGCCAGCAGTTTTGCAGGGGGGACTTCCCACCTAGGTGGCTACACCTTC | CASSFAGGTSHLGGYTF
. | TRBJ1-4 | TRBV6-6 | . | TGTGCCAGCAGTTCCGCACAGACTAATGAAAAACTGTTTTTT | CASSSAQTNEKLFF
. | TRBJ1-2 | TRBV5-6 | many | TGTGCCAGCAGCTTGGGACAGGCTCTCGGCTACACCTTC | CASSLGQALGYTF
TRBD2 | TRBJ2-1 | TRBV2 | . | TGTGCCAGCAGACGGACTAGCGGGGTAAATGAGCAGTTCTTC | CASRRTSGVNEQFF
TRBD2 | TRBJ2-3 | TRBV6-5 | . | TGTGCCAGCAGTTTTGCACTAGCGGGTGGAACAGATACGCAGTATTTT | CASSFALAGGTDTQYF
. | TRBJ1-2 | TRBV19 | . | TGTGCCAGTAGTATCGTAGAGCAGGGTGACGGCTACACCTTC | CASSIVEQGDGYTF